The sequence of this T cell receptor (beta chain) was determined in a study of T cells after yellow fever vaccination. Findings of the study overall: Weaker in magnitude, the secondary response showed a faster peak on day 5 versus 15.

For this clonotype: Its target is unknown.

TCRdb passed the 5' RACE reads through MiXCR, listing each CDR3 protein once. The data hold 300,000 to 400,000 distinct CDR3 sequences, with roughly an eighth observed a single time. The input for sequencing was CD4+ T cells sorted from PBMCs, taken 15 days after the yellow fever booster vaccination. The source is a man between 18 and 29 years old who received the YFV17D yellow fever vaccine.

CDR3 in amino acids: CASSWDGNTEAFF. CDR3 DNA: TGTGCCAGTAGTTGGGACGGGAACACTGAAGCTTTCTTT. This chain joins TRBV19 and TRBJ1-1; D may be TRBD1 (5 bases). The CDR3 has 13 amino acids. CDR1 LNHDA and CDR2 SQIVND come from the germline V gene (reference sequence). Trimming stripped 5 bases from V and 1 base from J, with 8 bases between.